The 25 T cell receptor beta chains listed next were all sequenced from one sample in a study of T cell responses to AZD1222 COVID-19 vaccine. Sequenced by immunoSEQ multiplex PCR; TCRdb stores in-frame clones only, minus some. Of more than 95,000 clones listed, around 86% were seen once; the top ten hold 3% to 4%. Sequencing used peripheral blood, obtained 28 days after the second dose of the MenACWY control vaccine. The receptors stem from an adult who received the MenACWY meningococcal vaccine as a control.

This chain uses TRBV7-2 with TRBJ2-5; 10 nucleotides agree with TRBD2. V lost 3 bases to trimming and J lost 5 bases; unmatched junction nucleotides: 9. This CDR3 is built from 16 residues. CDR1 SGHTA and CDR2 FQGNSA come from the germline V gene. CDR3 in DNA: TGTGCCAGCAGCTTCAGAGCGGGGGGGCGTTGGGAGACCCAGTACTTC. Translation gives CASSFRAGGRWETQYF.

This clone was seen a single time. The rearrangement joins TRBV5-6 to TRBJ1-6, with D maybe TRBD1 (6 bases). The CDR3 is 17 amino acids. CDR1 SGHDT and CDR2 YYEEEE come from the germline V gene. Trimming removed 0 bases from V and 3 bases from J, with 13 bases in between. CDR3 region: CASSLAGAGDYNSPLHF. As DNA, the CDR3 is TGTGCCAGCAGCTTGGCCGGGGCAGGGGACTATAATTCACCCCTCCACTTT. Full variable domain (remainder filled in from reference TRBV5-6 and TRBJ1-6): DAGVTQSPTHLIKTRGQQVTLRCSPKSGHDTVSWYQQALGQGPQFIFQYYEEEERQRGNFPDRFSGHQFPNYSSELNVNALLLGDSALYLCASSLAGAGDYNSPLHFGNGTRLTVT.

The chain employs TRBV28 and TRBJ2-7; tentative D call: TRBD1 (5 bases). Germline values: CDR1 MDHEN, CDR2 SYDVKM. V dropped 5 bases and J dropped 2 bases, with 7 bases sitting between them. There are 12 residues in the CDR3. CDR3: CASSPGTYEQYF. As DNA, the CDR3 is TGTGCCAGCAGTCCAGGGACCTACGAGCAGTACTTC.

This clone was detected only a few times. The chain couples TRBV11-3 to TRBJ2-7; D gene uncertain. This CDR3 is built from 11 residues. Trimming took off 2 bases at V and 5 bases at J, with 4 bases between the two ends. The V gene's germline CDR1 is SGHNT and CDR2 YENEEA. The CDR3 region has the DNA TGTGCCAGCAGCTTATGGGACGAGCAGTACTTC. It translates to CASSLWDEQYF.

The chain recombines TRBV19 with TRBJ1-5; D gene uncertain. The CDR3 consists of 14 residues. The V gene lost 5 bases and the J gene lost 3 bases, with 11 bases spanning the gap. Germline V gene sequence: CDR1 LNHDA, CDR2 SQIVND (reference sequence). The CDR3 protein is CASSPPQYNQPQHF. The CDR3 nucleotides read TGTGCCAGTAGTCCCCCCCAGTACAATCAGCCCCAGCATTTT.

V is TRBV10-3 and J is TRBJ2-1; D possibly corresponds to TRBD2 (6 bases). V was trimmed by 6 bases and J by 5 bases, leaving 14 bases between them. Germline V gene data show CDR1 as ENHRY and CDR2 as SYGVKD. The CDR3 totals 14 residues. Written as DNA, the CDR3 is TGTGCCATCAGCGGGAGAGCTCAGGACAATGAGCAGTTCTTC. It specifies CAISGRAQDNEQFF.

This clone has just a few counts. V gene TRBV5-1 combines with J gene TRBJ2-3; no clear D. The CDR3 runs 11 residues. Germline V gene sequence: CDR1 SGHRS, CDR2 YFSETQ. V was clipped by 0 bases and J by 4 bases, with 0 bases between them. Written as DNA, the CDR3 is TGCGCCAGCAGCTTGGCAGATACGCAGTATTTT. Protein product: CASSLADTQYF.

This clone came up once. The rearrangement links TRBV7-2 to TRBJ1-5; TRBD1 matches 10 bases. This CDR3 has 15 amino acids. Germline CDR1 reads SGHTA; CDR2 reads FQGNSA. V was pared by 5 bases and J by 5 bases, with 6 bases of the junction left unmatched. The CDR3, as DNA: TGTGCCAGCAGCCAAGACAGGGGGCGTCATCAGCCCCAGCATTTT. Translated: CASSQDRGRHQPQHF.

The CDR3, as DNA: TGTGCCAGCAGCTTTGAAGCTAACTATGGCTACACCTTC. Protein sequence: CASSFEANYGYTF. The V and J genes are TRBV7-9 and TRBJ1-2; no clear D gene. Deletions cut 3 bases from V and 0 bases from J, with 5 bases between. The CDR3 extends over 13 amino acids. Germline assignment: CDR1 SEHNR and CDR2 FQNEAQ (reference sequence).

Turning to this clone: A read error may produce the germline difference seen at one junction end. The V gene is TRBV29-1, the J gene TRBJ1-4, with no clear D. Germline CDR1 and CDR2: SQVTM and ANQGSEA. The CDR3 is 11 residues long. The CDR3 sequence is CSVEDGEKLFF. The CDR3, as DNA: TGCAGCGTCGAAGATGGGGAAAAACTGTTTTTT.

The V and J genes are TRBV2 and TRBJ2-3; a possible D gene is TRBD1 (6 bases). V lost 6 bases to trimming and J lost 4 bases, with 14 bases between them. Germline CDR1 and CDR2: SNHLY and FYNNEI. The CDR3 extends over 14 amino acids. In DNA form, the CDR3 reads TGTGCCAGCAGGGTACAGGGTCCCTCAGATACGCAGTATTTT. Residues: CASRVQGPSDTQYF.

V gene TRBV19 combines with J gene TRBJ1-2, with no clear D. The CDR3 covers 14 residues. Trimming cost V 7 bases and J 1 base, with 13 bases left between them. Per the germline V gene, CDR1 is LNHDA and CDR2 is SQIVND (reference sequence). CDR3 loop: CASKVRADNYGYTF. The CDR3 region has the DNA TGTGCCAGTAAGGTTAGGGCCGATAACTATGGCTACACCTTC.

The chain links TRBV7-2 to TRBJ2-2, with 8 bases identical to TRBD1. Losses at the gene ends were 1 base for V and 1 base for J; bases not matched to a gene: 11. Germline CDR1 reads SGHTA; CDR2 reads FQGNSA. The CDR3 spans 19 residues. CDR3 region: CASSLDKFRTGRNTGELFF. CDR3 DNA sequence: TGTGCCAGCAGCTTAGATAAATTTCGGACAGGGAGGAACACCGGGGAGCTGTTTTTT.

In this sample, this clone turned up a few times. The V and J genes are TRBV24-1 and TRBJ2-7; D may be TRBD1 (5 bases). This CDR3 is built from 13 residues. Trimming took 8 bases from V and 2 from J, leaving 12 bases between them. Per the germline V gene, CDR1 is KGHDR and CDR2 is SFDVKD. The CDR3 protein is CATNKDRPYEQYF. The CDR3 DNA reads as TGTGCCACCAATAAAGACAGACCCTACGAGCAGTACTTC.

The chain recombines TRBV18 with TRBJ1-4; 7 bases are a match to TRBD1. Germline CDR1 is KGHSH and CDR2 is LQKENI. V lost 3 bases, J lost 2 bases, and 3 bases stayed unmatched. The length of the CDR3 is 15 residues. In DNA, the CDR3 is TGTGCCAGCTCACCTGACAGGGAGACTAATGAAAAACTGTTTTTT. It codes for CASSPDRETNEKLFF. The whole variable domain, filled in from reference TRBV18 and TRBJ1-4, reads NAGVMQNPRHLVRRRGQEARLRCSPMKGHSHVYWYRQLPEEGLKFMVYLQKENIIDESGMPKERFSAEFPKEGPSILRIQQVVRGDSAAYFCASSPDRETNEKLFFGSGTQLSVL.

This rearrangement joins TRBV27 to TRBJ1-5; tentatively, D is TRBD1 (6 bases). The CDR3 contains 19 residues. Germline loops: CDR1 MNHEY, CDR2 SMNVEV (reference sequence). V was pared by 6 bases and J by 1 base, with 25 bases between. The CDR3 DNA follows: TGTGCCAGCAGCAAAACAGCCGACAGGACTGTAGCGAGCAATCAGCCCCAGCATTTT. Translated: CASSKTADRTVASNQPQHF.

The chain combines TRBV7-2 with TRBJ2-7; the match to TRBD1 covers 9 bases. CDR3 length: 16 amino acids. Trimming cost V 5 bases and J 4 bases; bases outside gene matches: 12. Germline assignment: CDR1 SGHTA and CDR2 FQGNSA. This CDR3 is CASSKQGAASLYEQYF. For the CDR3, the DNA is TGTGCCAGCAGCAAACAGGGGGCGGCATCTTTGTACGAGCAGTACTTC.

The V gene is TRBV5-1, the J gene TRBJ1-1, with TRBD1 as a possible D gene (5 bases). Germline values: CDR1 SGHRS, CDR2 YFSETQ. The CDR3 spans 14 residues. Trimming took 4 bases from V and 7 from J, leaving 17 bases between them. The CDR3 reads CASSRRGELHEAFF. The CDR3 DNA sequence: TGCGCCAGCAGCCGGAGAGGGGAGCTCCATGAAGCTTTCTTT.

V is TRBV28 and J is TRBJ1-1, with D maybe TRBD1 (6 bases). The germline V gene encodes CDR1 MDHEN and CDR2 SYDVKM. CDR3 length: 13 amino acids. The V gene lost 8 bases and the J gene lost 0 bases, with 10 bases spanning the gap. CDR3 protein: CASLTGLNTEAFF. Here the CDR3 DNA reads TGTGCCAGCTTGACAGGCTTGAACACTGAAGCTTTCTTT.

V and J are TRBV7-2 and TRBJ1-5, with TRBD1 as a possible D gene (6 bases). The CDR3 is 14 amino acids. V was trimmed by 3 bases and J by 7 bases, leaving 13 bases between them. Germline V gene lookup returns CDR1 SGHTA and CDR2 FQGNSA. The CDR3 spells CASSFYRVDQPQHF. CDR3 DNA: TGTGCCAGCAGCTTTTACAGGGTCGACCAGCCCCAGCATTTT.

The chain employs TRBV3-1 (or the pseudogene TRBV3-2) and TRBJ1-4; D gene uncertain. Deletions cut 6 bases from V and 0 bases from J, with 11 bases between. Germline assignment: CDR1 LGHDT and CDR2 YNNKEL (reference sequence). The CDR3 covers 15 residues. The CDR3 reads CASSFPTATNEKLFF. CDR3 DNA: TGTGCCAGCAGTTTCCCTACTGCAACTAATGAAAAACTGTTTTTT.

This clone came up once. The chain employs TRBV5-1 and TRBJ2-5; the D is unclear. Germline-derived CDR1 and CDR2 are SGHRS and YFSETQ. Between the trimmed V and J ends, which lost 1 base and 2 bases, there was a span of 6 bases. The CDR3 covers 13 residues. This CDR3 reads CASSLTAQETQYF. The CDR3 region has the DNA TGCGCCAGCAGCTTGACAGCGCAAGAGACCCAGTACTTC.

This rearrangement joins TRBV11-2 to TRBJ2-5; 13 bases fit TRBD2. Trimming removed 3 bases from V and 1 base from J; junction bases left unmatched: 8. The CDR3 has 18 amino acids. Germline V gene data show CDR1 as SGHAT and CDR2 as FQNNGV. CDR3 coding DNA: TGTGCCAGCAGCTTTCTTCCCGGGACTAGCGGGGTCCAAGAGACCCAGTACTTC. Translating it yields CASSFLPGTSGVQETQYF.

This clone was seen a single time. J is TRBJ1-1 and V is TRBV5-4, with TRBD1 matching 8 bases. V dropped 3 bases and J dropped 1; count of bases not matched to a gene: 8. The germline V gene encodes CDR1 SGHNT and CDR2 YYREEE (reference sequence). This CDR3 comprises 16 residues. CDR3 coding DNA: TGTGCCAGCAGCTCCGGACTGACAGGGGAGAACACTGAAGCTTTCTTT. This translates into CASSSGLTGENTEAFF. Full variable domain (outside the CDR3, taken from reference TRBV5-4 and TRBJ1-1): ETGVTQSPTHLIKTRGQQVTLRCSSQSGHNTVSWYQQALGQGPQFIFQYYREEENGRGNFPPRFSGLQFPNYSSELNVNALELDDSALYLCASSSGLTGENTEAFFGQGTRLTVV.

This chain connects TRBV4-2 to TRBJ1-4; 11 bases match TRBD1. The V gene end was trimmed by 1 base and the J gene end by 8 bases; junction bases not matched to a gene: 6. In germline, CDR1 is LGHNA, CDR2 YNFKEQ. The length of the CDR3 is 16 residues. CDR3 amino acids: CASSQARGTGGEKLFF. CDR3 DNA sequence: TGTGCCAGCAGCCAAGCCCGAGGGACAGGGGGAGAAAAACTGTTTTTT.